This T cell receptor beta chain was recorded in a study of early T cells in non-severe SARS-CoV-2 infection. Across the study: Sequencing targeted bulk RNA from unsorted whole blood, leaving chains unpaired.

The library protocol tagged individual cDNA molecules with unique molecular identifiers. TCRdb redid the calling of the 5' RACE reads with MiXCR, one entry per CDR3 protein. The sample gives around 50,000 distinct CDR3 sequences, 9% to 9.5% of which show up once; 4% to 5% is in the top ten. The sample holds many counts of this clonotype. V shed 6 bases and J shed 5 bases, with 15 bases lying between them. The CDR3 runs to 14 residues. The receptor was derived from an adult who was a healthcare worker with PCR-confirmed SARS-CoV-2 infection or an uninfected control (not recorded which). The sequencing input was whole blood. The chain employs TRBV12-3 or TRBV12-4 and TRBJ2-3; maybe TRBD2 (5 bases). CDR3 DNA: TGTGCCAGCAGACTAGTAAATGTAGAAGATACGCAGTATTTT. Its protein is CASRLVNVEDTQYF.